Presented here are 10 T cell receptor beta chains from one specimen sequenced in a study of monozygotic twins with inflammatory bowel disease. TCRdb reprocessed the 5' RACE reads; each CDR3 protein has one entry and no DNA is given. Its table records under 350,000 distinct CDR3 sequences. The sequencing sample was made of blood. The receptors shown here come from a human donor with ulcerative colitis or Crohn's disease, or a healthy co-twin of an affected twin (not recorded which).

The chain carries TRBV7-2 and TRBJ2-6. The CDR3 spans 15 residues. CDR1 is SGHTA and CDR2 is FQGNSA in the germline V gene. This chain's CDR3 is CASSVGSSGANVLTF. Using reference TRBV7-2 and TRBJ2-6 for the parts outside the CDR3, the full variable domain is GAGVSQSPSNKVTEKGKDVELRCDPISGHTALYWYRQSLGQGLEFLIYFQGNSAPDKSGLPSDRFSAERTGGSVSTLTIQRTQQEDSAVYLCASSVGSSGANVLTFGAGSRLTVL.

The V gene is TRBV5-4, the J gene TRBJ2-3; TCRdb lists TRBD2, though no DNA is available to test this call. CDR1 SGHNT and CDR2 YYREEE come from the germline V gene (reference sequence). The CDR3 is 15 amino acids. CDR3 sequence: CASSLEQRGADTQYF.

V is TRBV7-9 and J is TRBJ1-3. The length of the CDR3 is 15 residues. Germline V CDR1 and CDR2: SEHNR, FQNEAQ (reference sequence). The CDR3 region is CASSSWGGGSATIYF.

This rearrangement joins TRBV12-3 or TRBV12-4 to TRBJ2-7; TCRdb lists TRBD1, though no DNA is available to test this call. The CDR3 loop spans 16 amino acids. The chain's CDR3 is CASSLSGVEGGIEQYF.

The chain links TRBV6-6 to TRBJ2-5. The CDR3 has 12 residues. Germline CDR1 MNHNY, CDR2 SVGAGI (reference sequence). The CDR3 region is CASTNSGETQYF.

The chain uses TRBV29-1 and TRBJ2-7. Germline CDR1 is SQVTM and CDR2 is ANQGSEA. This CDR3 spans 13 amino acids. The CDR3 here is CSVEEYHPYEQYF.

This chain uses TRBV15 with TRBJ1-5. CDR1 LNHNV and CDR2 YYDKDF come from the germline V gene (reference sequence). The CDR3 covers 16 residues. The CDR3 reads CATSRALRGSNQPQHF.

The chain recombines TRBV12-3 or TRBV12-4 with TRBJ2-2; TCRdb's D call of TRBD1 is untestable without DNA. This CDR3 is 16 amino acids long. CDR3 sequence: CASSLGRGGATGELFF.

This chain links TRBV7-3 with TRBJ2-3; TCRdb selects TRBD2, and the lack of DNA leaves this call unchecked. CDR1 and CDR2 from the germline V gene are SGHTA and FQGTGA. This CDR3 has 16 amino acids. The CDR3 protein is CASSWGSGGKTDTQYF.

V and J are TRBV7-9 and TRBJ1-1. Per germline, CDR1 SEHNR and CDR2 FQNEAQ (reference sequence). CDR3 length: 15 residues. This CDR3 reads CASSSLGIMNTEAFF.